This section outlines one T cell receptor (beta chain) sequence together with its context. Produced via immunoSEQ multiplex PCR; TCRdb's table is partial and in-frame only. Here the sample spans roughly 660,000 clones, over 75% being singletons. This entry is derived from a study of shared T cell receptors in the human thymus. CDR1 is MNHEY and CDR2 is SVGAGI in the germline V gene. This CDR3 region has 16 residues. The V segment lost 0 bases and the J segment 3 bases; nucleotides outside the gene matches: 4. The data were also submitted as part of a second study, on human thymus T cells. From that paper: Corrective cardiac surgery supplied the resected thymus tissue. V and J gene usage appeared biased in thymic and blood repertoires. Related research described thymic repertoires that were highly overlapping among unrelated individuals.

The sample consisted of thymocytes. The chain is built from TRBV6-5 and TRBJ2-7; 11 positions match TRBD2. The sequence came from a boy in the first two years of life with a congenital heart defect. CDR3 amino acids: CASSYSGTSGYYEQYF. CDR3 DNA sequence: TGTGCCAGCAGTTACTCAGGGACTAGCGGATACTACGAGCAGTACTTC.